This TCR beta chain was identified during a study of regulatory T cells. The study's findings and limits: Hydrophobic residues at CDR3 positions 6 and 7 were enriched in conventional CD4+ T cells of CD3G-deficient patients. Regulatory T cells showed the strongest V-J pair restriction and V/J gene skewing among patient repertoires.

CDR1 is SGHRS, CDR2 YFSETQ, per germline. Trimming took 8 bases from V and 10 from J, leaving 16 bases between them. There are 12 residues in the CDR3. The primer mix had 52 TRBV and 13 TRBJ primers. TCRdb's table, derived via immunoSEQ multiplex PCR, lists solely in-frame clones and lacks some. This table holds under 35,000 clones, over 90% found once. Points on this clone: As yet, its antigen is unknown.

A couple of CD3G-deficient patients had more severe autoimmunity; all had some. Patients aged 2 to 39 years had fewer naive T cells. CD4+ T cells were divided by sorting: CD25-high CD127-low Tregs, CD25-low CD127-high conventional cells. The sequenced material came from conventional CD4+ T cells sorted from blood. This clonotype was obtained from a child aged 2 to 10 with CD3G deficiency. V and J are TRBV5-1 and TRBJ2-1, with D uncertain. This CDR3 is CASSFIGGEQFF. CDR3 bases: TGCGCCAGTTCCTTCATAGGTGGGGAGCAGTTCTTC.